The T cell receptor beta chain under discussion was sequenced for a study of patients and donors after allogeneic stem cell transplantation (dated by TCRdb to between 2020 and 2021). To prepare the library, RT-PCR was applied. Sequencing was carried out with a NextSeq 550. TCRdb passed the public sequencing reads through fastp at Q25 and MiXCR, retaining productive beta sequences. Every CDR3 protein is listed once, alongside the most common genes and DNA of its rows. The sample table holds roughly 880,000 distinct CDR3 sequences, of which roughly 18% were seen once. The ten largest make up roughly 6.4% of the sample. This clonotype was seen a few times. The antigen it binds to is not known. Base qualities are not recorded, but no much larger clone differs from it by a single base. This receptor was taken from a human donor who was either an allogeneic HSCT recipient or a stem cell or donor lymphocyte infusion donor (not recorded which). It is not recorded whose cells these are; they may come from a transplant donor. What was sequenced was blood, either unsorted or a sorted T cell fraction (not recorded which).

The CDR3 reads CSASRDRAGGFF. Here is the DNA: TGCAGTGCTTCACGGGACCGGGCCGGGGGGTTCTTC. This receptor chain uses TRBV20-1 and TRBJ2-1; TRBD2 is a possible D gene, resting on 6 matching bases. Counted from cysteine to phenylalanine, this CDR3 has 12 amino acids. The only DNA kept is the CDR3, 36 bases in frame from the first base. CDR1 and CDR2 (DFQATT, SNEGSKA) derive from the germline V gene (reference sequence). The trim is 5 bases for V and 15 bases for J, with a gap of 20 bases between the germline ends.